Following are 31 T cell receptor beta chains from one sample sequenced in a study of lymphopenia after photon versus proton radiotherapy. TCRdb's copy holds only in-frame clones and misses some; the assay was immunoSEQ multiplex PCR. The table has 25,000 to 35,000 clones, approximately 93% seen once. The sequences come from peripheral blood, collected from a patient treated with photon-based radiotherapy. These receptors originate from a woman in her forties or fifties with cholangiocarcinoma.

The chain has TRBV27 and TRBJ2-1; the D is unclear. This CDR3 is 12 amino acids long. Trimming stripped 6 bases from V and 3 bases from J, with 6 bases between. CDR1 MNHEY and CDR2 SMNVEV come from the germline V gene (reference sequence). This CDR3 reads CASSSYYNEQFF. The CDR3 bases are TGTGCCAGCAGCTCATACTACAATGAGCAGTTCTTC.

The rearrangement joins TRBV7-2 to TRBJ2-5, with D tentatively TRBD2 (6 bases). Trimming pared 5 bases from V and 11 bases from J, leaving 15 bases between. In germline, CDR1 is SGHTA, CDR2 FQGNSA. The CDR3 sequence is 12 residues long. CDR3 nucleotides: TGTGCCAGCAGCGAATTCCGGGACTCTCAGTACTTC. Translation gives CASSEFRDSQYF.

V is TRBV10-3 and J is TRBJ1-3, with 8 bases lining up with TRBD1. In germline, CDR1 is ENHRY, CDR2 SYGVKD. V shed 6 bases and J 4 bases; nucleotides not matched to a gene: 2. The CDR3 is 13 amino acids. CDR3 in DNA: TGTGCCATCAGGGGACAGGAGGGAAACACCATATATTTT. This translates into CAIRGQEGNTIYF.

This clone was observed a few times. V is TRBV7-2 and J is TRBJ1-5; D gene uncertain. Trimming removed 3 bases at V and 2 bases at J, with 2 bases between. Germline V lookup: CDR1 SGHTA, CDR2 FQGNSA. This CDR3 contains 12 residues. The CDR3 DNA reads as TGTGCCAGCAGCTTTGGCAATCAGCCCCAGCATTTT. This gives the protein CASSFGNQPQHF.

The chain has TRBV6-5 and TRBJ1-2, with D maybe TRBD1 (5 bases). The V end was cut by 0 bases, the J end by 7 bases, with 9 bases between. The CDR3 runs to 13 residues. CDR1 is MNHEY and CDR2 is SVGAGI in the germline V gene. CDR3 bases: TGTGCCAGCAGTTACTCGATGGGGCGTGGCTACACCTTC. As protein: CASSYSMGRGYTF.

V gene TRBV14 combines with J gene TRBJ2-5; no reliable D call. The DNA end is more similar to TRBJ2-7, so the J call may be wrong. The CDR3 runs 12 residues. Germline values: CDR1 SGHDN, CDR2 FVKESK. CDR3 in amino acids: CASSQEGREQYF. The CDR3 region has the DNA TGTGCCAGCAGCCAAGAAGGACGCGAGCAGTACTTC.

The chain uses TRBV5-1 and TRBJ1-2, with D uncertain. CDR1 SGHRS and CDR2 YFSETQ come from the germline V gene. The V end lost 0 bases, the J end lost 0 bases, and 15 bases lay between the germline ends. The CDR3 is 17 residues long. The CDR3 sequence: CASSLEGRTTTNYGYTF. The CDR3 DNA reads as TGCGCCAGCAGCTTGGAGGGCAGGACTACCACTAACTATGGCTACACCTTC.

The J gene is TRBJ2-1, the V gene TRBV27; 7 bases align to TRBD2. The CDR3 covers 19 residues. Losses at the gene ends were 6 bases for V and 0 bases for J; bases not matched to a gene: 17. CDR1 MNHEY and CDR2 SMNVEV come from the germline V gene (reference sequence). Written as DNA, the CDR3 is TGTGCCAGCAGAAAACAAGTGAAACTAGCGCCGAGCTCCTACAATGAGCAGTTCTTC. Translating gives CASRKQVKLAPSSYNEQFF.

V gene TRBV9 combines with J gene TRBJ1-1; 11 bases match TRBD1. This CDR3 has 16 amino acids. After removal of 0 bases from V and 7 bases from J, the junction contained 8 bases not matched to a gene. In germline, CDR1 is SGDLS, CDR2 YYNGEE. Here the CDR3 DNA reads TGTGCCAGCAGCGTAGCCCTAGGGGGACAGGGGGTTGAAGCTTTCTTT. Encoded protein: CASSVALGGQGVEAFF. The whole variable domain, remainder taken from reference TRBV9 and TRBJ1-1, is DSGVTQTPKHLITATGQRVTLRCSPRSGDLSVYWYQQSLDQGLQFLIQYYNGEERAKGNILERFSAQQFPDLHSELNLSSLELGDSALYFCASSVALGGQGVEAFFGQGTRLTVV.

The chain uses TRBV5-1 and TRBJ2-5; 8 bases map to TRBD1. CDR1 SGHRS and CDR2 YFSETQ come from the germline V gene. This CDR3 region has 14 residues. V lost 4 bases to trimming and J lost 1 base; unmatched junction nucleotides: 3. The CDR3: CASSPGTGQETQYF. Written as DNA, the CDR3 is TGCGCCAGCAGCCCCGGGACAGGCCAAGAGACCCAGTACTTC.

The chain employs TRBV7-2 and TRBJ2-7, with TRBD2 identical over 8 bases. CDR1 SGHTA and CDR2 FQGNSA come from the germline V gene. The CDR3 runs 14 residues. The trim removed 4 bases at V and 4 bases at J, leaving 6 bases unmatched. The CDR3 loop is CASSYSGGLYEQYF. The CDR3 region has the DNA TGTGCCAGCAGCTACAGCGGGGGCTTGTACGAGCAGTACTTC.

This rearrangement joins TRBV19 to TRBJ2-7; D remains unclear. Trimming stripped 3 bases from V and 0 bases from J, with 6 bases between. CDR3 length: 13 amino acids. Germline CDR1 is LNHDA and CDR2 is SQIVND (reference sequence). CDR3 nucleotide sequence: TGTGCCAGTAGTATTGGGCTCTCCTACGAGCAGTACTTC. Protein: CASSIGLSYEQYF.

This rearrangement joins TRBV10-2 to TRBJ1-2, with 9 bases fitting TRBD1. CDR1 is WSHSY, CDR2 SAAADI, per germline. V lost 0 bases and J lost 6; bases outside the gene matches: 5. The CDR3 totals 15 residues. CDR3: CASSESRTGANGYTF. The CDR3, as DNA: TGCGCCAGCAGTGAGTCTCGGACAGGGGCGAATGGCTACACCTTC.

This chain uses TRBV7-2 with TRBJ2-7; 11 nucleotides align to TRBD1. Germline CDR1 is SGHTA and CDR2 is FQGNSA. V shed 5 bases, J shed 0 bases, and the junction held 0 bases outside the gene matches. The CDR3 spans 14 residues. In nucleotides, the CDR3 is TGTGCCAGCAGCGGACAGGGGGCCTCCTACGAGCAGTACTTC. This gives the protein CASSGQGASYEQYF.

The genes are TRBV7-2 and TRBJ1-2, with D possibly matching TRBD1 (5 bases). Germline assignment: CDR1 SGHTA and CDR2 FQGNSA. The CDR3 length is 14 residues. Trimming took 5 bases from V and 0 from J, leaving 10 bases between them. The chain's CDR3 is CASSPGHANYGYTF. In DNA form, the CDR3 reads TGTGCCAGCAGCCCTGGACACGCTAACTATGGCTACACCTTC.

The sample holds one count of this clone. DNA of the CDR3: TGTGCCAGCAGTGGACAGGGAACAGATACGCAGTATTTT. This encodes CASSGQGTDTQYF. The rearrangement uses TRBV6-6 and TRBJ2-3; 8 positions match TRBD1. The V gene's germline CDR1 is MNHNY and CDR2 SVGAGI (reference sequence). V trimming: 5 bases; J trimming: 3 bases; junction bases outside the gene matches: 1. CDR3 length: 13 residues.

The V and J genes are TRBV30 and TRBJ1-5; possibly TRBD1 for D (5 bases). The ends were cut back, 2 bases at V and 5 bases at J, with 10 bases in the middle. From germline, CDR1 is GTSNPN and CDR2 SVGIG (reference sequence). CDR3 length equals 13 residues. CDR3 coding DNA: TGTGCCTGGAGTCTGGCGGGGGATCAGCCCCAGCATTTT. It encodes CAWSLAGDQPQHF.

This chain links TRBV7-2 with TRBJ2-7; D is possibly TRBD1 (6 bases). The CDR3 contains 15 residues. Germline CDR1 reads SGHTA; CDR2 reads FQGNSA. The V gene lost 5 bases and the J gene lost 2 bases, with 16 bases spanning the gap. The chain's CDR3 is CASSLSQGVPYEQYF. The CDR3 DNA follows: TGTGCCAGCAGCCTTTCACAGGGAGTCCCCTACGAGCAGTACTTC.

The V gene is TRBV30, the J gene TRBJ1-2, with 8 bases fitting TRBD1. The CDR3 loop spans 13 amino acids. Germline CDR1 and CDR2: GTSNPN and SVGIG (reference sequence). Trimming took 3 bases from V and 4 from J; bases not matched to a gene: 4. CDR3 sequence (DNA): TGTGCCTGGAGCGGAGACAGGGGCTATGGCTACACCTTC. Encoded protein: CAWSGDRGYGYTF.

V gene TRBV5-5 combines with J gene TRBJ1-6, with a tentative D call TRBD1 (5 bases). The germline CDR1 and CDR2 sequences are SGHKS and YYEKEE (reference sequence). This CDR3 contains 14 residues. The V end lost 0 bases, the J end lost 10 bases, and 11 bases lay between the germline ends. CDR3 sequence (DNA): TGTGCCAGCAGCTTGGGTCAGGGCTTGTCACCCCTCCACTTT. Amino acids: CASSLGQGLSPLHF.

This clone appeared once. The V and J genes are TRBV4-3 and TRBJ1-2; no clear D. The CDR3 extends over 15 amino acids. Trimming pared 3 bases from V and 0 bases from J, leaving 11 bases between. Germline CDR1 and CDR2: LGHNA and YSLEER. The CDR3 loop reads CASSQETLANYGYTF. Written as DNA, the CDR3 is TGCGCCAGCAGCCAGGAGACATTAGCTAACTATGGCTACACCTTC.

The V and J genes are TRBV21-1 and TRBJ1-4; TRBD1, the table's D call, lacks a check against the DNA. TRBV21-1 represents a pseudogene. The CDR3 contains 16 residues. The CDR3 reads CASSKPGVKSYEKLFF. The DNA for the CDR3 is TGTGCCAGCAGCAAACCAGGGGTAAAATCTTATGAAAAACTGTTTTTT.

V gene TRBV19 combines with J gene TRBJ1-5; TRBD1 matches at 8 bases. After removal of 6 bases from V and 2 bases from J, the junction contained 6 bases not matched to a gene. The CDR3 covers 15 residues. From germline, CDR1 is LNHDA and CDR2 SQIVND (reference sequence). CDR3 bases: TGTGCCAGTAGGGACAGGGTGGTTGGCAATCAGCCCCAGCATTTT. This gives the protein CASRDRVVGNQPQHF.

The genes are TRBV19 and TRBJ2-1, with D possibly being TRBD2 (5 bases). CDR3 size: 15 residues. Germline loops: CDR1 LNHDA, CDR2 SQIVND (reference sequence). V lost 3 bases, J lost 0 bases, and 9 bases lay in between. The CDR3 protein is CASSISGSSYNEQFF. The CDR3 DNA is TGTGCCAGTAGTATTTCGGGGAGCTCCTACAATGAGCAGTTCTTC.

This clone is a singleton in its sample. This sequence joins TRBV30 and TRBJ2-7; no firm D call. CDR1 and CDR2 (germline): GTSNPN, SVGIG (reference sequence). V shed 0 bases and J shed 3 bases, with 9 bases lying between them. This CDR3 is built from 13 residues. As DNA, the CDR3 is TGTGCCTGGAGTGTATTATATAACTACGAGCAGTACTTC. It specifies CAWSVLYNYEQYF.

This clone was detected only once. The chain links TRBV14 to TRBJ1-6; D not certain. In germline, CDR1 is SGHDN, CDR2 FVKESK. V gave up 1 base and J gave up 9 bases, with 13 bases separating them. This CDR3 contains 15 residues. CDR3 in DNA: TGTGCCAGCAGCCAAGCTGAACTGGGCGGTTCACCCCTCCACTTT. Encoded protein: CASSQAELGGSPLHF.

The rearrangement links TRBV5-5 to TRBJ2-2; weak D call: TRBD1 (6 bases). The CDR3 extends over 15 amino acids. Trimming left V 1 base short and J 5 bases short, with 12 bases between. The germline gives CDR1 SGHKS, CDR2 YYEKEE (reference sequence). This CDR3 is CASSLPTGRTGELFF. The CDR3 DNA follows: TGTGCCAGCAGCTTGCCAACAGGGCGGACCGGGGAGCTGTTTTTT.

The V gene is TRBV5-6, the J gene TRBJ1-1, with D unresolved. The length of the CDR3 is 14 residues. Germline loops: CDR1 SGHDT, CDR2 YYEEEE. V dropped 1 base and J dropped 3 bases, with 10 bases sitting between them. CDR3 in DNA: TGTGCCAGCAGCTTGAACAGTGGATACACTGAAGCTTTCTTT. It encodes CASSLNSGYTEAFF.

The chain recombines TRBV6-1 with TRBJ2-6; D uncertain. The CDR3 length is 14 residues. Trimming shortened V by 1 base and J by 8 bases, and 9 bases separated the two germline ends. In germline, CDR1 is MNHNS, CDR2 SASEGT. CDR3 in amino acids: CASSEGWVPNVLTF. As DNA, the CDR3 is TGTGCCAGCAGTGAAGGATGGGTTCCCAACGTCCTGACTTTC.

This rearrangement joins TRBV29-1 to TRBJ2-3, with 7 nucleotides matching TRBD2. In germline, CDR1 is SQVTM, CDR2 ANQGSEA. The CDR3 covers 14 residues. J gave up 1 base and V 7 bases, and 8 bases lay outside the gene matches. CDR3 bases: TGCAGCGGGGGCAAGGCGGGGGGCACAGATACGCAGTATTTT. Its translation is CSGGKAGGTDTQYF.

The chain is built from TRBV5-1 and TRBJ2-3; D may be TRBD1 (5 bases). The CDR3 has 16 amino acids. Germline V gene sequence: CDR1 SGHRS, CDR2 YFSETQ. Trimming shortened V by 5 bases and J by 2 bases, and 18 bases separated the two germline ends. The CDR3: CASSIQGGIATDTQYF. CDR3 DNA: TGCGCCAGCAGTATTCAGGGTGGGATAGCCACAGATACGCAGTATTTT.